Listed here are 29 T cell receptor beta chains from one sample, sequenced in a study of T cell responses to AZD1222 COVID-19 vaccine (dated by TCRdb to about 2021). The time point label of this sample denotes: baseline before first vaccination. Library prep was done by the immunoSEQ multiplex PCR assay. Here the immuneACCESS table is served through TCRdb, limited to in-frame sequences with V and J called. Missing clones are a known gap in these copies; in checked studies unresolved V genes cover under half, and the rest lacks a known reason. Here the sample has 110,000 or so clones; roughly 90% occur a single time. The ten largest clones take up about 15% of the sample. Sample: peripheral blood, taken on day 0 of AZD1222 vaccination. These receptor sequences come from an adult in good health.

The V and J genes are TRBV6-5 and TRBJ2-1, with 7 positions matching TRBD1. The CDR3 extends over 11 amino acids. In germline, CDR1 is MNHEY, CDR2 SVGAGI. The V gene end was trimmed by 6 bases and the J gene end by 9 bases; junction bases not matched to a gene: 2. The DNA for the CDR3 is TGTGCCAGCAGGACAGGGCCTGAGCAGTTCTTC. It encodes CASRTGPEQFF.

V and J are TRBV30 and TRBJ2-3; D might be TRBD2 (6 bases). V was pared by 8 bases and J by 1 base, with 16 bases between. Germline-derived CDR1 and CDR2 are GTSNPN and SVGIG (reference sequence). The CDR3 is made up of 14 amino acids. The CDR3 here is CAGTGVAGTDTQYF. CDR3 nucleotide sequence: TGTGCCGGAACTGGGGTAGCGGGCACAGATACGCAGTATTTT.

V gene TRBV3-1 (or the pseudogene TRBV3-2) combines with J gene TRBJ2-3; no definite D call. CDR1 is LGHDT and CDR2 is YNNKEL in the germline V gene (reference sequence). There are 14 residues in the CDR3. Between the trimmed V and J ends, which lost 1 base and 1 base, there was a span of 6 bases. The CDR3 is CASSQGGGTDTQYF. In nucleotides, the CDR3 is TGTGCCAGCAGCCAAGGGGGTGGCACAGATACGCAGTATTTT.

The CDR3 DNA sequence: TGCACCAGCAGCCTGGGACAGGGCTTTGTCACCTATAATTCACCCCTCCACTTT. Its translation is CTSSLGQGFVTYNSPLHF. The gene calls are TRBV1 and TRBJ1-6; no check of the table's D call, TRBD1, against the DNA was made. TRBV1 counts as a pseudogene. This CDR3 is built from 18 residues.

The V gene is TRBV2, the J gene TRBJ1-2; 7 bases agree with TRBD1. CDR3 length: 14 amino acids. With 6 bases clipped from V and 4 bases from J, the junction kept 8 bases outside the gene matches. Germline lookup yields CDR1 SNHLY and CDR2 FYNNEI. CDR3 region: CASRDDRVGYGYTF. In nucleotides, the CDR3 is TGTGCCAGCAGAGACGACAGGGTGGGCTATGGCTACACCTTC.

In DNA, the CDR3 is TGTGCCATCAAGACTAGCGGTCAAGAGACCCAGTACTTC. Encoded protein: CAIKTSGQETQYF. The chain links TRBV10-3 to TRBJ2-5, with TRBD2 matching over 9 bases. V shed 7 bases and J 2 bases; nucleotides not matched to a gene: 2. CDR3 size: 13 residues. Germline loops: CDR1 ENHRY, CDR2 SYGVKD.

The chain has TRBV19 and TRBJ2-7, with D perhaps TRBD1 or TRBD2 (5 bases each). This CDR3 region has 13 residues. The V and J ends lost 5 bases and 2 bases respectively, with 10 bases between them. CDR1 is LNHDA and CDR2 is SQIVND in the germline V gene (reference sequence). In nucleotides, the CDR3 is TGTGCCAGTAGTGGGACGGCAGCCTACGAGCAGTACTTC. Amino acid sequence: CASSGTAAYEQYF.

The chain joins TRBV28 to TRBJ1-5; 8 positions agree with TRBD1. This CDR3 spans 16 amino acids. Trimming removed 3 bases from V and 2 bases from J; junction bases left unmatched: 6. Germline V lookup: CDR1 MDHEN, CDR2 SYDVKM. The CDR3 here is CASSFKVTGGNQPQHF. As DNA, the CDR3 is TGTGCCAGCAGTTTTAAAGTGACAGGGGGCAATCAGCCCCAGCATTTT. Together with reference TRBV28 and TRBJ1-5, the CDR3 gives the full variable domain: DVKVTQSSRYLVKRTGEKVFLECVQDMDHENMFWYRQDPGLGLRLIYFSYDVKMKEKGDIPEGYSVSREKKERFSLILESASTNQTSMYLCASSFKVTGGNQPQHFGDGTRLSIL.

The J gene is TRBJ2-2, the V gene TRBV19; 9 bases map to TRBD1. Trimming at V came to 7 bases and at J to 5 bases, leaving 2 bases not matched to a gene. The CDR3 contains 13 residues. CDR1 LNHDA and CDR2 SQIVND come from the germline V gene (reference sequence). The CDR3 spells CASNGQGTGELFF. The CDR3 DNA reads TGTGCCAGTAACGGACAGGGGACCGGGGAGCTGTTTTTT. The full variable domain, completed using reference TRBV19 and TRBJ2-2, is DGGITQSPKYLFRKEGQNVTLSCEQNLNHDAMYWYRQDPGQGLRLIYYSQIVNDFQKGDIAEGYSVSREKKESFPLTVTSAQKNPTAFYLCASNGQGTGELFFGEGSRLTVL.

This clone was seen a handful of times. This chain uses TRBV9 with TRBJ2-2; D perhaps matches TRBD2 (6 bases). V dropped 6 bases and J dropped 2 bases, with 14 bases sitting between them. The length of the CDR3 is 15 residues. Germline V gives CDR1 SGDLS, CDR2 YYNGEE. The CDR3 reads CASKVGGDNTGELFF. The CDR3 bases are TGTGCCAGCAAGGTGGGCGGGGATAACACCGGGGAGCTGTTTTTT.

The chain employs TRBV10-3 and TRBJ2-5; TRBD2 is a possible D gene (6 bases). This CDR3 is 15 amino acids long. Trimming removed 3 bases from V and 1 base from J, with 12 bases in between. The germline V gene has CDR1 ENHRY and CDR2 SYGVKD. CDR3 DNA: TGTGCCATCAGTGACAGTGGGACTTCCCAAGAGACCCAGTACTTC. Encoded protein: CAISDSGTSQETQYF.

CDR3 DNA sequence: TGTGCCAGCTCACCACTTACGAACACTGAAGCTTTCTTT. This encodes CASSPLTNTEAFF. The chain combines TRBV18 with TRBJ1-1; D not resolved. V dropped 1 base and J dropped 1 base, with 4 bases sitting between them. The CDR3 totals 13 residues. The germline CDR1 and CDR2 sequences are KGHSH and LQKENI.

The chain uses TRBV4-3 and TRBJ2-2; 11 bases line up with TRBD1. The CDR3 is 18 amino acids. Trimming took 0 bases from V and 6 from J; bases not matched to a gene: 9. Germline CDR1 LGHNA, CDR2 YSLEER. The CDR3 DNA sequence: TGCGCCAGCAGCCAAGATTTGATCGGACAGGGGGCCGCCGGGGAGCTGTTTTTT. As protein: CASSQDLIGQGAAGELFF.

The chain is built from TRBV7-8 and TRBJ2-1, with TRBD2 matching 8 bases. The CDR3 sequence is 19 residues long. V dropped 3 bases and J dropped 0; count of bases not matched to a gene: 13. Germline CDR1 SGHVS, CDR2 FQNEAQ. CDR3 DNA: TGTGCCAGCAGCTTGCGGAGGGTTGGTGCGGGAGGCTCCTACAATGAGCAGTTCTTC. It codes for CASSLRRVGAGGSYNEQFF.

The chain recombines TRBV5-1 with TRBJ2-2, with 8 bases identical to TRBD1. The CDR3 is 16 residues long. Germline lookup yields CDR1 SGHRS and CDR2 YFSETQ. The V segment lost 4 bases and the J segment 0 bases; nucleotides outside the gene matches: 5. The CDR3 nucleotides are TGCGCCAGCAGCCGAACAGGGGGTGCGAACACCGGGGAGCTGTTTTTT. This gives the protein CASSRTGGANTGELFF.

V usage is TRBV6-5 and J usage is TRBJ1-5; weak D call: TRBD1 (5 bases). The germline CDR1 and CDR2 sequences are MNHEY and SVGAGI. The CDR3 contains 14 residues. V lost 7 bases and J 5 bases, leaving 15 bases between the germline ends. CDR3 loop: CASISRGGDQPQHF. CDR3 nucleotides: TGTGCCAGCATTTCGAGGGGTGGGGATCAGCCCCAGCATTTT.

The rearrangement joins TRBV2 to TRBJ2-7, with TRBD2 as a possible D gene (7 bases). Trimming shortened V by 7 bases and J by 3 bases, and 16 bases separated the two germline ends. This CDR3 comprises 14 residues. The germline V gene has CDR1 SNHLY and CDR2 FYNNEI. CDR3 sequence (DNA): TGTGCCAGCACCCCACGGGGGGCTTTCTACGAGCAGTACTTC. Its protein product is CASTPRGAFYEQYF.

The CDR3: CASSHRGNGPYEQYF. The CDR3 nucleotides read TGTGCCAGCAGCCACAGGGGGAATGGCCCCTACGAGCAGTACTTC. V and J are TRBV6-5 and TRBJ2-7, with 8 positions matching TRBD1. CDR1 MNHEY and CDR2 SVGAGI come from the germline V gene. Trimming at V came to 6 bases and at J to 2 bases, leaving 9 bases not matched to a gene. The CDR3 is 15 residues long.

V usage is TRBV20-1 and J usage is TRBJ1-1; D unresolved. Germline-derived CDR1 and CDR2 are DFQATT and SNEGSKA (reference sequence). V was shortened by 6 bases and J by 8 bases, with 13 bases between the two germline ends. The CDR3 is made up of 11 amino acids. The CDR3 sequence: CSALRFPEAFF. The CDR3 DNA sequence: TGCAGTGCACTTAGATTCCCCGAAGCTTTCTTT.

The chain has TRBV30 and TRBJ1-4; D not certain. V lost 5 bases, J lost 2 bases, and 15 bases lay in between. Germline CDR1 and CDR2: GTSNPN and SVGIG (reference sequence). This CDR3 has 15 amino acids. The CDR3 region has the DNA TGTGCCTGGGAGCCTGCGGGGAGGACTAATGAAAAACTGTTTTTT. Amino acid sequence: CAWEPAGRTNEKLFF.

The rearrangement uses TRBV4-1 and TRBJ2-7; 9 bases are shared with TRBD1. Germline trimming cut 2 bases from V and 0 bases from J; bases unmatched to any gene: 5. Germline V gives CDR1 MGHRA, CDR2 YSYEKL. CDR3 length: 16 residues. CDR3: CASSQRQGDGSYEQYF. The CDR3 DNA is TGCGCCAGCAGCCAAAGACAGGGGGACGGCTCCTACGAGCAGTACTTC.

The rearrangement uses TRBV2 and TRBJ1-1, with a tentative D call TRBD1 (5 bases). The V and J ends lost 6 bases and 3 bases respectively, with 11 bases between them. Per germline, CDR1 SNHLY and CDR2 FYNNEI. CDR3 length: 13 residues. The CDR3 is CASSEQGDTEAFF. For the CDR3, the DNA is TGTGCCAGCAGCGAGCAGGGCGACACTGAAGCTTTCTTT.

The V and J genes are TRBV6-5 and TRBJ1-3; 9 positions agree with TRBD1. The CDR3 runs 15 residues. Trimming at V came to 10 bases and at J to 3 bases, leaving 10 bases not matched to a gene. Per the germline V gene, CDR1 is MNHEY and CDR2 is SVGAGI. The CDR3 coding sequence is TGTGCCACCTTACAGGGGGCAGGGGGTGGAAACACCATATATTTT. Protein product: CATLQGAGGGNTIYF.

This chain connects TRBV4-3 to TRBJ1-2; 8 bases map to TRBD1. This CDR3 is 19 amino acids long. Trimming took 0 bases from V and 0 from J; bases not matched to a gene: 12. Looked up from germline, CDR1 is LGHNA and CDR2 is YSLEER. The CDR3 sequence is CASSQDTPTGVGANYGYTF. The CDR3 coding sequence is TGCGCCAGCAGCCAAGATACCCCGACAGGGGTGGGAGCTAACTATGGCTACACCTTC.

The chain couples TRBV5-1 to TRBJ1-2; the match to TRBD1 covers 7 bases. V gave up 4 bases and J gave up 4 bases; unmatched junction bases: 4. CDR1 SGHRS and CDR2 YFSETQ come from the germline V gene. CDR3 length: 13 amino acids. In DNA form, the CDR3 reads TGCGCCAGCAGCGCCGGGACAGCCTATGGCTACACCTTC. Encoded protein: CASSAGTAYGYTF.

This clone has ten or more counts. This chain uses TRBV11-3 with TRBJ1-3; no clear D. V lost 1 base to trimming and J lost 11 bases, with 15 bases between them. CDR1 is SGHNT and CDR2 is YENEEA in the germline V gene. This CDR3 is 14 amino acids long. CDR3 DNA sequence: TGTGCCAGCAGCTTAGCTGGCCCTCTCGGGCCCATATATTTT. It specifies CASSLAGPLGPIYF.

The V gene is TRBV15, the J gene TRBJ2-7, with TRBD2 matching over 9 bases. CDR3 length equals 19 residues. V lost 1 base and J lost 3; bases outside the gene matches: 16. Germline V gene lookup returns CDR1 LNHNV and CDR2 YYDKDF (reference sequence). This chain's CDR3 is CATSRGQNSGRGPRYEQYV. The CDR3 nucleotides read TGTGCCACCAGCAGAGGGCAAAATAGCGGGAGAGGTCCCCGCTACGAGCAGTACGTC.

The chain recombines TRBV7-9 with TRBJ2-5; TRBD1 might be the D (5 bases). V was clipped by 11 bases and J by 2 bases, with 9 bases between them. The CDR3 runs to 11 residues. Germline lookup yields CDR1 SEHNR and CDR2 FQNEAQ (reference sequence). CDR3 sequence: CAGHRQETQYF. In DNA, the CDR3 is TGTGCCGGTCACAGGCAAGAGACCCAGTACTTC.

The genes are TRBV18 and TRBJ1-2, with D uncertain. Germline V gene data show CDR1 as KGHSH and CDR2 as LQKENI. V was trimmed by 3 bases and J by 2 bases, leaving 10 bases between them. This CDR3 is built from 14 residues. CDR3 in amino acids: CASSPDTLNYGYTF. The CDR3 DNA reads TGTGCCAGCTCACCCGACACCCTGAACTATGGCTACACCTTC.